The sample holds a few counts of the clone carrying this T cell receptor (beta chain). Its cognate antigen is unknown. These data belong to a study of regulatory T cells in long-lasting Graves disease. On the study more broadly: Graves' patients, newly diagnosed, had taken antithyroid drugs under 3 months. Broader study findings: Peripheral blood was the sole material, not thyroid tissue.

This CDR3 has 9 amino acids. Per germline, CDR1 MNHEY and CDR2 SMNVEV (reference sequence). V was clipped by 3 bases and J by 11 bases, with 3 bases between them. CDR3-region Arm-PCR and iRepertoire HTBI primers produced the TCR beta libraries. One entry per CDR3 protein results from TCRdb running MiXCR on the multiplex PCR reads. The table shows around 450,000 distinct CDR3 sequences, with roughly 16% occurring only once. The sample's time point: newly diagnosed GD, antithyroid drugs for less than 3 months. There was RNA extracted from PBMCs, and the TCR library was made from it. Separately, the same data were catalogued under a study of T cells in Graves' hyperthyroidism and ophthalmopathy. Per that paper: Stable Graves' hyperthyroidism denoted no ophthalmopathy progression over 18 months. First-round RT-PCR of the TCR CDR3 relied on the HTBI primer set.

This specimen was peripheral blood mononuclear cells (PBMCs), taken at new diagnosis, from a patient treated with antithyroid drugs. The clonotype comes from a man aged 40-49 years with Graves disease. The chain recombines TRBV27 with TRBJ2-3; D gene uncertain. The CDR3 DNA is TGTGCCAGCAGTTTCCAGCAGTATTTT. This encodes CASSFQQYF.